The clone carrying this T cell receptor beta chain was seen a few times. No antigen is known for it. A read error may produce the germline difference seen at one junction end. A single record per CDR3 protein comes from TCRdb applying MiXCR to the reads. The sample lists about a million distinct CDR3 sequences, under 40% occurring once. The CDR3 has 12 residues. Germline CDR1 is SGDLS and CDR2 is YYNGEE. The data derive from a study of T cell repertoires in cytomegalovirus infection. The wider study: Selection of CMV epitopes for the study included recently identified HLA-C-restricted and well-studied HLA-B-restricted ones. Evidence of both CMV infection and a matching HLA type came from public TCR beta signatures. Study-wide results and limits: Dominating the ex vivo response were TCR beta clonotypes that were CMV-specific and HLA-C-restricted. The cumulative frequency of public TCR beta families identified carriers of CMV plus the relevant HLA.

The chain has TRBV9 and TRBJ1-1, with a possible D match to TRBD1 (5 bases). The clonotype comes from a human donor in good health (CMV status not recorded). Some clones in this sample may be carry-over from other donors' samples. Sequenced here: cultured CD8+ T cells from PBMCs, sampled from culture after CMV antigen stimulation. The CDR3 bases are TGTGCCAGCAGCGTCCCTCGCGGGCTGGGGGACTTT. Translation gives CASSVPRGLGDF. The entire variable domain, with the rest obtained from reference TRBV9 and TRBJ1-1, is as follows: DSGVTQTPKHLITATGQRVTLRCSPRSGDLSVYWYQQSLDQGLQFLIQYYNGEERAKGNILERFSAQQFPDLHSELNLSSLELGDSALYFCASSVPRGLGDFGQGTRLTVV.